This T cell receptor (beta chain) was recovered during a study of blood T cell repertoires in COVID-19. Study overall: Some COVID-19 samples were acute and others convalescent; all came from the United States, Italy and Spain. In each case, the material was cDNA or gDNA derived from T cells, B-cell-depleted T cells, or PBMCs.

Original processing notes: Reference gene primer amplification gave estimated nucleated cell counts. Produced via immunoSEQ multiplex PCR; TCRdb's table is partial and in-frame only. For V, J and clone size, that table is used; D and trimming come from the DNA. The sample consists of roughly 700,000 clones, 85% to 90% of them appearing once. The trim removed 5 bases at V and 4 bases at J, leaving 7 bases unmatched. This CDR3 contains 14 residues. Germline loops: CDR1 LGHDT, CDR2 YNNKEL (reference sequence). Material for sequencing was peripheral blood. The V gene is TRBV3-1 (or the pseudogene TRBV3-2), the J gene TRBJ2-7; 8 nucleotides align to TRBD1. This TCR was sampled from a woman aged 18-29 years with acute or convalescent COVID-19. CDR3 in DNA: TGTGCCAGCAGCTACGGACAGGGAGCTTACGAGCAGTACTTC. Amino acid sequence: CASSYGQGAYEQYF.